The subject of this entry is one T cell receptor (beta chain). No antigen is known for it. Nothing much larger sits one base from this clone, and base qualities are not available. Each collaborating institution followed its own protocols to collect whole blood in K2EDTA tubes. For TCRbeta analysis, collaborators shipped samples as frozen whole blood, isolated PBMCs, or DNA extracted from either of those sample types. TCRbeta CDR3 regions were amplified from genomic DNA by means of the immunoSEQ Assay, a bias-controlled multiplex PCR. Processing in the source paper ran as follows. The number of nucleated cells in each sample was estimated by amplification of reference gene primers within the assay. To quantify the absolute abundance of each unique TCRbeta CDR3 rearrangement, sequence reads were collapsed and filtered. Productive Simpson clonality was computed per sample as the square root of Simpson's diversity index over productive rearrangements. TCRdb holds this immuneACCESS table with in-frame rearrangements only. Some clones are missing; in checked studies, unresolved V genes explain under half, and the rest has no known cause. From that table come the V and J calls and clone size; the DNA was used to work out D and trimming. This sample holds about 250,000 clones; just under 85% were observed only once. Roughly 10% of the sample is in the top ten clones.

The source of the sample is a study of blood T cell repertoires in COVID-19 (dated by TCRdb to about 2020). Regarding the complete study: Collaborator samples came from the United States, Italy and Spain and covered acute and convalescent phases of COVID-19. Sample metadata almost always included a de-identified subject ID, COVID-19 status, age in years and sex. Samples came from the ongoing ImmuneRACE study (first 160 participants) plus 1,254 subjects from 6 global collaborators. Subjects who had been exposed to COVID-19, were actively infected with it, or had recovered from it provided the deeply sampled blood TCRbeta repertoires that made up the dataset. Where HLA class I and class II types were available, the types were taken from metadata supplied by the sample provider, not from assay-based typing. The prospective study material was composed of cDNA or gDNA derived from T cells, B-cell-depleted T cells, or PBMCs. The repertoires were released in a freely available public database meant as a resource for research on the immune response to SARS-CoV-2.

The germline V and J ends show losses of 4 bases and 3 bases respectively, and no gene match explains 4 bases of the junction. CDR1 and CDR2 are drawn from the germline V gene: MGHDK, SYGVNS. The CDR3 contains 14 residues, cysteine and phenylalanine counted. CDR3 DNA only is kept here, 42 bases in frame from base 1. General findings and caveats noted by the study authors: How much clinical and demographic metadata was included differed by source and by participant, and the metadata was provided uncurated.

The chain is made from TRBV25-1 and TRBJ2-3, with 7 bases aligning to TRBD1. Sequencing was done on a sample of peripheral blood. The receptor was derived from a man older than 75 with acute or convalescent COVID-19. The DNA is as follows: TGTGCCAGCAGTGCCTACAGGGGTACAGATACGCAGTATTTT. It translates as CASSAYRGTDTQYF.